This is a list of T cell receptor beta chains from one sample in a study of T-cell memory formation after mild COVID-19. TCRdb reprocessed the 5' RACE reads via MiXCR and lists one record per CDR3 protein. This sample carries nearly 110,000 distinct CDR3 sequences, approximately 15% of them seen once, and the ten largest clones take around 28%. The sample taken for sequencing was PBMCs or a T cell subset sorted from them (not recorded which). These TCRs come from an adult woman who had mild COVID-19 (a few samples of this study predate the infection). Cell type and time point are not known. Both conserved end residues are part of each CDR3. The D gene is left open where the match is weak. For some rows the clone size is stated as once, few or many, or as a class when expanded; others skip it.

CDR3: CAISDAEGDYEQYF
DNA: TGTGCCATCAGTGATGCGGAAGGGGACTACGAGCAGTACTTC
V: TRBV10-3
size: NA
D: NA
J: TRBJ2-7

CDR3: CASSQDRGYRSPLHF
DNA: TGCGCCAGCAGCCAAGATAGGGGCTACCGTTCACCCCTCCACTTT
V: TRBV4-3
size: NA
D: NA
J: TRBJ1-6

CDR3: CASSQEGRWGQDQPQHF
DNA: TGCGCCAGCAGCCAAGAGGGGCGATGGGGGCAGGATCAGCCCCAGCATTTT
V: TRBV4-1
size: NA
D: NA
J: TRBJ1-5

CDR3: CASSYSSSQLEAFF
DNA: TGTGCCAGCAGTTACTCGAGCAGTCAGCTAGAAGCTTTCTTT
V: TRBV6-6
size: NA
D: NA
J: TRBJ1-1

CDR3: CASSDSTSGGFTDTQYF
DNA: TGTGCCAGCAGTGACTCAACTAGCGGGGGTTTCACAGATACGCAGTATTTT
V: TRBV6-4
size: NA
D: TRBD2
J: TRBJ2-3

CDR3: CASSLMVNTEAFF
DNA: TGTGCCAGCAGTTTAATGGTGAACACTGAAGCTTTCTTT
V: TRBV27
size: NA
D: NA
J: TRBJ1-1

CDR3: CATSLGTSGYNEQFF
DNA: TGTGCCACCAGCTTGGGGACTAGCGGGTACAATGAGCAGTTCTTC
V: TRBV15
size: many
D: TRBD2
J: TRBJ2-1

CDR3: CASSAKGPEGFEQYF
DNA: TGTGCCAGCAGCGCGAAGGGGCCTGAAGGATTCGAGCAGTACTTC
V: TRBV13
size: many
D: NA
J: TRBJ2-7

CDR3: CASSPGQAYNEQFF
DNA: TGTGCCAGCAGTCCGGGACAGGCCTACAATGAGCAGTTCTTC
V: TRBV12-3/TRBV12-4
size: NA
D: TRBD1
J: TRBJ2-1

CDR3: CASSQPLAGGRTDTQYF
DNA: TGCGCCAGCAGCCAACCTCTAGCGGGGGGGCGGACAGATACGCAGTATTTT
V: TRBV4-1
size: NA
D: TRBD2
J: TRBJ2-3

CDR3: CASSFGEKLFF
DNA: TGTGCCAGCAGCTTCGGAGAAAAACTGTTTTTT
V: TRBV7-8
size: few
D: NA
J: TRBJ1-4

CDR3: CASSDGTSGSYEQYF
DNA: TGTGCCAGCAGTGACGGGACTAGCGGGTCCTACGAGCAGTACTTC
V: TRBV6-5
size: NA
D: TRBD2
J: TRBJ2-7

CDR3: CATQQGLQETQYF
DNA: TGTGCCACCCAACAGGGGCTACAAGAGACCCAGTACTTC
V: TRBV24-1
size: NA
D: TRBD1
J: TRBJ2-5